The 7 T cell receptor beta chains given below trace back to one sample, sequenced in a study of blood T cell repertoires in COVID-19. Measured with immunoSEQ multiplex PCR; TCRdb has only the in-frame clones, and not every one. The table lists 110,000 to 150,000 clones, almost 80% of them singletons. Sequenced: peripheral blood. The receptors were gathered from a man aged 50-60 years with active or convalescent COVID-19.

This CDR3 reads CASSPALAGGHEQYF. As DNA, the CDR3 is TGTGCCAGCAGCCCAGCACTAGCGGGAGGCCACGAGCAGTACTTC. V usage is TRBV5-4 and J usage is TRBJ2-7; 12 bases are shared with TRBD2. CDR3 size: 15 residues. The junction had 7 bases not matched to a gene; V was cut back by 4 bases and J by 5 bases. CDR1 SGHNT and CDR2 YYREEE come from the germline V gene (reference sequence).

The V gene is TRBV2, the J gene TRBJ2-7; 10 bases align to TRBD2. Trimming at V came to 6 bases and at J to 5 bases, leaving 10 bases not matched to a gene. Germline V gene sequence: CDR1 SNHLY, CDR2 FYNNEI. The CDR3 extends over 15 amino acids. The CDR3 DNA is TGTGCCAGCAGGGTTGGGCTAGCGGGAGTTCACGAGCAGTACTTC. Its translation is CASRVGLAGVHEQYF.

This clone was seen at least ten times. The chain uses TRBV24-1 and TRBJ2-1; 11 bases agree with TRBD2. The CDR3 length is 17 residues. The V gene's germline CDR1 is KGHDR and CDR2 SFDVKD. Trimming cost V 2 bases and J 4 bases; bases outside gene matches: 6. The CDR3 region is CATSDSLLAGVYNEQFF. The DNA of the CDR3 is TGTGCCACCAGTGATTCCTTACTAGCGGGAGTATACAATGAGCAGTTCTTC.

CDR3 DNA: TGTGCCAGCAGCGGAAGAGTAAAGGGGCGAAACACTGAAGCTTTCTTT. Amino acid sequence: CASSGRVKGRNTEAFF. The chain carries TRBV9 and TRBJ1-1, with D possibly TRBD1 on 5 matching bases. In germline, CDR1 is SGDLS, CDR2 YYNGEE. The length of the CDR3 is 16 residues. Trimming left V 3 bases short and J 2 bases short, with 17 bases between.

This clone occurred once. The chain combines TRBV7-9 with TRBJ1-2; 7 positions agree with TRBD1. The CDR3 is made up of 13 amino acids. The trim removed 7 bases at V and 5 bases at J, leaving 7 bases unmatched. The germline V gene encodes CDR1 SEHNR and CDR2 FQNEAQ (reference sequence). The CDR3 here is CASTWGTDYGYTF. The DNA for the CDR3 is TGTGCCAGCACCTGGGGGACAGATTATGGCTACACCTTC.

V gene TRBV7-3 combines with J gene TRBJ2-3; TRBD1 is a possible D gene (6 bases). The ends were cut back, 3 bases at V and 0 bases at J, with 19 bases in the middle. CDR3 length: 18 amino acids. The germline CDR1 and CDR2 sequences are SGHTA and FQGTGA. CDR3 residues: CASSFGSSGAPSTDTQYF. In DNA form, the CDR3 reads TGTGCCAGCAGCTTTGGGTCTTCAGGGGCGCCTAGCACAGATACGCAGTATTTT.

The V call is TRBV27, the J call TRBJ2-1, with TRBD2 matching over 13 bases. Per germline, CDR1 MNHEY and CDR2 SMNVEV (reference sequence). This CDR3 spans 20 amino acids. V dropped 5 bases and J dropped 0; count of bases not matched to a gene: 13. Here the CDR3 DNA reads TGTGCCAGCAGTCCCTCGGGACTAGCGGGACTCACCATCTCCTACAATGAGCAGTTCTTC. Translating it yields CASSPSGLAGLTISYNEQFF.